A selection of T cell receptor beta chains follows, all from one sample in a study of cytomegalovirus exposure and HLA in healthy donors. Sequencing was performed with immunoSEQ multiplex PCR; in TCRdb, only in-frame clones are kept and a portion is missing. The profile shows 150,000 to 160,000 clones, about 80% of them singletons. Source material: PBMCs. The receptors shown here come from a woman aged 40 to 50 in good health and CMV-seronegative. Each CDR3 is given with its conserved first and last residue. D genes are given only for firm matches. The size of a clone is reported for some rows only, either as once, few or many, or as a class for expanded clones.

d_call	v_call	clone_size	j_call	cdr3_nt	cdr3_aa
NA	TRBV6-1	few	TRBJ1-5	TGTGCCAGCAGTACGACCGGGGGCAATCAGCCCCAGCATTTT	CASSTTGGNQPQHF
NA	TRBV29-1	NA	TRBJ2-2	TGCAGCGTCCGACACCCCACCGGGGAGCTGTTTTTT	CSVRHPTGELFF
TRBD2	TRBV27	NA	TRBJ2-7	TGTGCCAGCAGTTTTCAAACTAGCGGGGCCTACGAGCAGTACTTC	CASSFQTSGAYEQYF
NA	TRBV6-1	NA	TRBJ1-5	TGTGCCAGCAGTGAAAGGGAGGGGGAGGCTCAGCCCCAGCATTTT	CASSEREGEAQPQHF
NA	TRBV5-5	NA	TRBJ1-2	TGTGCCAGCAGCTTGTCCGACAGGCCTAACTATGGCTACACCTTC	CASSLSDRPNYGYTF
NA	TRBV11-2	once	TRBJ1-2	TGTGCCAGCAGCTTAGACGGGATCGGCTACACCTTC	CASSLDGIGYTF
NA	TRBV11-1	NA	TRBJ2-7	TGTGCCAGCAGCTTAACCCAACAGGGGAGGTTGTACTTC	CASSLTQQGRLYF
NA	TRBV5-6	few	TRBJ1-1	TGTGCCAGCAGCTTGAAGGGGGTCGGGACTGAAGCTTTCTTT	CASSLKGVGTEAFF
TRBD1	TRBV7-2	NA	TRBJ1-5	TGTGCCAGCAGCGCTACAGGGGGGACCAATCAGCCCCAGCATTTT	CASSATGGTNQPQHF
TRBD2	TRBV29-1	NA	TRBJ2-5	TGCAGCGTAGAACTCGGACTAGCCGGGACCCAGTACTTC	CSVELGLAGTQYF
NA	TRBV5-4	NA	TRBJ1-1	TGTGCCAGCACCCCCAGGGGCGGAATGAACACTGAAGCTTTCTTT	CASTPRGGMNTEAFF
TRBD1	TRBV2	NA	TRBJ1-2	TGTGCCAGCAGTGAAAACAGGGGGCCCTATGGCTACACCTTC	CASSENRGPYGYTF
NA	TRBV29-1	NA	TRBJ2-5	TGCAGCGAACAACAGCAAGAGACCCAGTACTTC	CSEQQQETQYF
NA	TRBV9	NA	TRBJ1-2	TGTGCCAGCAGCGAACAGGCTAAGTCCGGGGGCTACACCTTC	CASSEQAKSGGYTF
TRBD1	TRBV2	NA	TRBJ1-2	TGTGCCAGCAGTCGGACAGGGGATGGCTACACCTTC	CASSRTGDGYTF
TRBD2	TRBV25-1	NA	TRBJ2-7	TGTGCCAGCAGTGAACCGTACGGACTAGCGGGAGTATACGAGCAGTACTTC	CASSEPYGLAGVYEQYF
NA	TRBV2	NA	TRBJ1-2	TGTGCCAGCAGTGTTGGCAGGGAATATGGCTACACCTTC	CASSVGREYGYTF